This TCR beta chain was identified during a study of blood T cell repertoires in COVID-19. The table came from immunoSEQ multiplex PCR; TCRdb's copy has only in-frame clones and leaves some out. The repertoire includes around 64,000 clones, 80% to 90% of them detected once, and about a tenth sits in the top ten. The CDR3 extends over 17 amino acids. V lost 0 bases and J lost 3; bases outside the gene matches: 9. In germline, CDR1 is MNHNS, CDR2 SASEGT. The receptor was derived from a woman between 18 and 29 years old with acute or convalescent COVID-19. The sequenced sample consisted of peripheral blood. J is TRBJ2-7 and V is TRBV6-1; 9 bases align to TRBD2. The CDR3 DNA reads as TGTGCCAGCAGTGAAGCTTCGATAGCGGGAGCTCACTACGAGCAGTACTTC. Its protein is CASSEASIAGAHYEQYF.